These 20 T cell receptor beta chains share one sample of origin, sequenced in a study of blood T cell repertoires in COVID-19. Sequencing was performed with immunoSEQ multiplex PCR; in TCRdb, only in-frame clones are kept and a portion is missing. The data show around 230,000 clones, around 83% seen once. Material for sequencing was peripheral blood. The receptors here all came from a woman between 50 and 59 years old with acute or convalescent COVID-19.

This clone was observed a single time. The rearrangement joins TRBV27 to TRBJ1-1, with D maybe TRBD1 (6 bases). The CDR3 spans 13 residues. V was trimmed by 6 bases and J by 11 bases, leaving 19 bases between them. Germline V lookup: CDR1 MNHEY, CDR2 SMNVEV (reference sequence). The CDR3 is CASRTEDGRGAFF. DNA of the CDR3: TGTGCCAGCAGGACCGAGGACGGGAGGGGGGCTTTCTTT.

This clone was seen a handful of times. The chain uses TRBV6-5 and TRBJ2-3; a possible D gene is TRBD1 (6 bases). CDR1 and CDR2 (germline): MNHEY, SVGAGI. V was clipped by 6 bases and J by 6 bases, with 19 bases between them. The CDR3 is made up of 15 amino acids. CDR3 in DNA: TGTGCCAGCAGCCCGGGACATCTTACGAGGGATACGCAGTATTTT. It codes for CASSPGHLTRDTQYF.

The chain uses TRBV12-5 and TRBJ2-1, with 10 bases matching TRBD2. Germline V gives CDR1 LGHNT, CDR2 FRNRAP. This CDR3 spans 13 amino acids. J gave up 6 bases and V 8 bases, and 4 bases lay outside the gene matches. The CDR3 sequence is CASKLAGFNEQFF. CDR3 bases: TGTGCTAGTAAACTAGCGGGATTCAATGAGCAGTTCTTC.

This sequence joins TRBV9 and TRBJ2-1; D possibly corresponds to TRBD2 (6 bases). Looked up from germline, CDR1 is SGDLS and CDR2 is YYNGEE. V was cut by 1 base and J by 2 bases, with 16 bases left in between. CDR3 size: 17 residues. CDR3 DNA sequence: TGTGCCAGCAGCGTATTGGGAGGACCACGCGCCTACAATGAGCAGTTCTTC. Translation gives CASSVLGGPRAYNEQFF.

The chain joins TRBV5-1 to TRBJ1-1, with D possibly TRBD1 on 6 matching bases. Trimming took 0 bases from V and 2 from J, leaving 11 bases between them. Germline CDR1 and CDR2: SGHRS and YFSETQ. The CDR3 length is 15 residues. As DNA, the CDR3 is TGCGCCAGCAGCTTGGCCAGGGGCCCAAACACTGAAGCTTTCTTT. This codes for CASSLARGPNTEAFF.

V gene TRBV27 combines with J gene TRBJ1-1, with TRBD1 as a possible D gene (6 bases). The CDR3 runs 14 residues. Germline CDR1 and CDR2: MNHEY and SMNVEV (reference sequence). V dropped 5 bases and J dropped 4 bases, with 14 bases sitting between them. CDR3 residues: CASSLQGHSTEAFF. The CDR3 nucleotides read TGTGCCAGCAGTCTACAGGGACATAGCACTGAAGCTTTCTTT.

This chain uses TRBV20-1 with TRBJ2-3; D gene ambiguous. CDR1 DFQATT and CDR2 SNEGSKA come from the germline V gene (reference sequence). V lost 6 bases and J lost 6, with 7 bases in between. The CDR3 is 10 residues long. CDR3 amino acids: CSALQDTQYF. CDR3 nucleotides: TGCAGTGCGCTCCAGGATACGCAGTATTTT.

This clone came up once. The V call is TRBV28, the J call TRBJ2-4, with D possibly TRBD1 on 6 matching bases. This CDR3 has 14 residues. Germline V gene lookup returns CDR1 MDHEN and CDR2 SYDVKM. Deletions cut 6 bases from V and 4 bases from J, with 13 bases between. DNA of the CDR3: TGTGCCAGCAGCCGGACAGAAGCTAAAAACATTCAGTACTTC. Its protein is CASSRTEAKNIQYF.

The rearrangement links TRBV2 to TRBJ1-4; 8 nucleotides line up with TRBD1. This CDR3 region has 15 residues. Trimming at V came to 6 bases and at J to 5 bases, leaving 8 bases not matched to a gene. The germline gives CDR1 SNHLY, CDR2 FYNNEI. This CDR3 is CASRPDRGANEKLFF. In DNA form, the CDR3 reads TGTGCCAGCAGGCCCGACAGGGGCGCCAATGAAAAACTGTTTTTT.

This rearrangement joins TRBV2 to TRBJ2-3, with 7 bases lining up with TRBD2. Trimming removed 7 bases from V and 3 bases from J; junction bases left unmatched: 10. The CDR3 is 15 amino acids. CDR1 SNHLY and CDR2 FYNNEI come from the germline V gene. Written as DNA, the CDR3 is TGTGCCAGCAAGGGGTTATGGGGGGGTACAGATACGCAGTATTTT. Protein product: CASKGLWGGTDTQYF. The variable domain in full, with the rest retrieved from reference TRBV2 and TRBJ2-3, is EPEVTQTPSHQVTQMGQEVILRCVPISNHLYFYWYRQILGQKVEFLVSFYNNEISEKSEIFDDQFSVERPDGSNFTLKIRSTKLEDSAMYFCASKGLWGGTDTQYFGPGTRLTVL.

A few counts support this clone. The chain uses TRBV2 and TRBJ2-7, with 11 nucleotides matching TRBD2. This CDR3 contains 15 residues. Losses at the gene ends were 4 bases for V and 7 bases for J; bases not matched to a gene: 9. The germline V gene has CDR1 SNHLY and CDR2 FYNNEI. The CDR3 bases are TGTGCCAGCAGTGTTAGCGGGAGGGCGGGTCGTGAGCAGTACTTC. It encodes CASSVSGRAGREQYF.

V and J are TRBV15 and TRBJ2-1; TRBD1 is a possible D gene (6 bases). This CDR3 spans 14 amino acids. Trimming took off 5 bases at V and 9 bases at J, with 17 bases between the two ends. The germline CDR1 and CDR2 sequences are LNHNV and YYDKDF (reference sequence). The DNA for the CDR3 is TGTGCCACCAGCTTAGACAGGCCGAGGGGTGAGCAGTTCTTC. Its protein is CATSLDRPRGEQFF.

The genes are TRBV14 and TRBJ2-1; TRBD2 agrees at 7 bases. CDR1 SGHDN and CDR2 FVKESK come from the germline V gene. V gave up 1 base and J gave up 4 bases; unmatched junction bases: 10. This CDR3 contains 17 residues. This chain's CDR3 is CASSQAPLAALYNEQFF. The CDR3 bases are TGTGCCAGCAGCCAAGCCCCCCTAGCGGCGTTATACAATGAGCAGTTCTTC.

The rearrangement uses TRBV3-1 (or the pseudogene TRBV3-2) and TRBJ2-3; D not certain. V was trimmed by 1 base and J by 2 bases, leaving 4 bases between them. This CDR3 has 13 amino acids. Germline V gives CDR1 LGHDT, CDR2 YNNKEL (reference sequence). CDR3 sequence: CASSQALTDTQYF. The CDR3 region has the DNA TGTGCCAGCAGCCAAGCCCTCACAGATACGCAGTATTTT.

The chain joins TRBV28 to TRBJ2-5; a weak D match, TRBD2 (6 bases). The germline V gene encodes CDR1 MDHEN and CDR2 SYDVKM. The CDR3 loop spans 13 amino acids. Between the trimmed V and J ends, which lost 8 bases and 5 bases, there was a span of 15 bases. The CDR3 is CASQQGGGETQYF. The CDR3 DNA reads TGTGCCAGCCAACAAGGTGGAGGGGAGACCCAGTACTTC.

The chain has TRBV3-1 (or the pseudogene TRBV3-2) and TRBJ2-3; the match to TRBD2 covers 8 bases. The V gene end was trimmed by 0 bases and the J gene end by 5 bases; junction bases not matched to a gene: 4. The germline V gene has CDR1 LGHDT and CDR2 YNNKEL (reference sequence). This CDR3 spans 15 amino acids. CDR3 sequence (DNA): TGTGCCAGCAGCCAAGATATGCTAGCGGGAGATACGCAGTATTTT. Protein: CASSQDMLAGDTQYF.

CDR3: CASSPLVAGRNTEAFF. In DNA form, the CDR3 reads TGTGCCAGCAGCCCCTTGGTGGCGGGGCGGAACACTGAAGCTTTCTTT. This chain uses TRBV7-8 with TRBJ1-1; TRBD1 is a possible D gene (5 bases). The V end lost 5 bases, the J end lost 1 base, and 17 bases lay between the germline ends. The CDR3 runs 16 residues. Germline V gene sequence: CDR1 SGHVS, CDR2 FQNEAQ.

This clone showed up just once. J is TRBJ2-5 and V is TRBV7-2, with 8 bases lining up with TRBD2. This CDR3 is built from 15 residues. The germline gives CDR1 SGHTA, CDR2 FQGNSA. V was clipped by 5 bases and J by 6 bases; unmatched bases: 11. CDR3 in amino acids: CASSPTGGGPKTQYF. CDR3 nucleotide sequence: TGTGCCAGCAGCCCAACGGGGGGGGGCCCGAAGACCCAGTACTTC.

The chain combines TRBV11-2 with TRBJ2-1, with TRBD2 as a possible D gene (5 bases). Per the germline V gene, CDR1 is SGHAT and CDR2 is FQNNGV. This CDR3 contains 13 residues. Between the trimmed V and J ends, which lost 4 bases and 12 bases, there was a span of 16 bases. CDR3 protein: CASSSRRGGPQFF. In DNA form, the CDR3 reads TGTGCCAGCAGCTCGAGACGAGGAGGTCCGCAGTTCTTC. Supplemented by reference TRBV11-2 and TRBJ2-1, the full variable domain reads EAGVAQSPRYKIIEKRQSVAFWCNPISGHATLYWYQQILGQGPKLLIQFQNNGVVDDSQLPKDRFSAERLKGVDSTLKIQPAKLEDSAVYLCASSSRRGGPQFFGPGTRLTVL.

A word on this clone: Within the sample, other DNA sequences also encode this same CDR3. The V call is TRBV2, the J call TRBJ2-3; possibly TRBD1 for D (5 bases). Germline V gives CDR1 SNHLY, CDR2 FYNNEI. The CDR3 runs to 13 residues. The germline V and J ends were trimmed by 6 bases and 0 bases, with 7 bases remaining between them. Written as DNA, the CDR3 is TGTGCCAGCAGGCAGGGAAGCACAGATACGCAGTATTTT. This codes for CASRQGSTDTQYF.